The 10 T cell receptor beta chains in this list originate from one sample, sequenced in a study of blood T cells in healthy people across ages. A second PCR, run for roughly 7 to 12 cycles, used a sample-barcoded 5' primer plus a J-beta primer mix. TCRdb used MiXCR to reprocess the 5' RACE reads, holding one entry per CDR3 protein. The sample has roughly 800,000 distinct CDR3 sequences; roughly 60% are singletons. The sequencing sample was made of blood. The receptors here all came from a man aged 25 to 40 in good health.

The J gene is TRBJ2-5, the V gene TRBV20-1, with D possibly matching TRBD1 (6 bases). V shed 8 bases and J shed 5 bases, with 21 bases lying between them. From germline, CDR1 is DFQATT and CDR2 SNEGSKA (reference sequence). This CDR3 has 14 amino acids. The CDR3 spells CSPSQGSYNETQYF. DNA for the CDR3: TGCAGTCCCTCCCAGGGGTCCTACAATGAGACCCAGTACTTC.

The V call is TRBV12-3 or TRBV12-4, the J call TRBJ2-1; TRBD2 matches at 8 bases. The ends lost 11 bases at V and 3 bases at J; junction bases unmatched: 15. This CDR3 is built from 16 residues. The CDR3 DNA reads TGTGCCGGCACCGACCCCGGGGGGGCGGGCTACAATGAGCAGTTCTTC. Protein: CAGTDPGGAGYNEQFF.

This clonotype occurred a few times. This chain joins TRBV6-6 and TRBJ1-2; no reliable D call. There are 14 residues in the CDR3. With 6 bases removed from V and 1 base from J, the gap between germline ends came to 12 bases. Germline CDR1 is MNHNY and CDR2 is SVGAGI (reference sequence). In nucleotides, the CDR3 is TGTGCCAGCAGGGGATTTGTGATTAACTATGGCTACACCTTC. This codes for CASRGFVINYGYTF.

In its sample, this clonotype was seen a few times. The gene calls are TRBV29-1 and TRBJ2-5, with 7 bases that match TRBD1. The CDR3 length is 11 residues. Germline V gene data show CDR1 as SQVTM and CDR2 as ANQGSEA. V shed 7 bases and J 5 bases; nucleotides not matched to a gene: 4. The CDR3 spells CSGGTAETQYF. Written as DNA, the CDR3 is TGCAGCGGGGGGACAGCGGAGACCCAGTACTTC.

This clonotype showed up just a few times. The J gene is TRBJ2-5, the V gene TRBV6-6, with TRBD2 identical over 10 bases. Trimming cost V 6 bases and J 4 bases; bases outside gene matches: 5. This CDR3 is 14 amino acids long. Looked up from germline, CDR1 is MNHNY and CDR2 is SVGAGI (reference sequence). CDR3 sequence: CASRARTSGETQYF. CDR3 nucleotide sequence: TGTGCCAGCAGGGCCCGGACTAGCGGAGAGACCCAGTACTTC.

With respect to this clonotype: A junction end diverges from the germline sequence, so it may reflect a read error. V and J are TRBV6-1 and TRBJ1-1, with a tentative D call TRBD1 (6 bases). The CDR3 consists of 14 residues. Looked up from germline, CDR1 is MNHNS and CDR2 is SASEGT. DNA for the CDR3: TGTGCCTGCAGTGACGGGGGCCGGGTCACTGAAGCTTTCTTT. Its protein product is CACSDGGRVTEAFF.

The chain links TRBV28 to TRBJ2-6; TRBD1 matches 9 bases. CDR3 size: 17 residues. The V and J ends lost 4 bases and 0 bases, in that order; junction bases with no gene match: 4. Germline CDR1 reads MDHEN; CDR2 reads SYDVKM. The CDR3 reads CASSSGQGFSGANVLTF. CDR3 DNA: TGTGCCAGCAGTTCGGGACAGGGCTTCTCTGGGGCCAACGTCCTGACTTTC.

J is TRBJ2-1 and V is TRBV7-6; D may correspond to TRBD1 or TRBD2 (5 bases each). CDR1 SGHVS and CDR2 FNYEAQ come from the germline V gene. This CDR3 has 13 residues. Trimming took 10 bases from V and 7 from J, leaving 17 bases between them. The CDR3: CATQSGTSNEQFF. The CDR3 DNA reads TGTGCCACCCAATCCGGGACCTCAAATGAGCAGTTCTTC.

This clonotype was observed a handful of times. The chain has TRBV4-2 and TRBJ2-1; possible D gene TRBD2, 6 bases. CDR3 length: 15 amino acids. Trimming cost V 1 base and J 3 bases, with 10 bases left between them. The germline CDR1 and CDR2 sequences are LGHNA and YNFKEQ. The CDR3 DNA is TGTGCCAGCAGCCAAGGGGGCGGGGTCTACAATGAGCAGTTCTTC. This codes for CASSQGGGVYNEQFF.

The CDR3 DNA reads TGTGCCAGCAGCCGTGCCCCTAAGGGCAGGGGAGAGACCCAGTACTTC. This codes for CASSRAPKGRGETQYF. V and J are TRBV4-2 and TRBJ2-5; tentative D call: TRBD1 (6 bases). The CDR3 has 16 residues. CDR1 and CDR2 (germline): LGHNA, YNFKEQ. Trimming removed 4 bases at V and 4 bases at J, with 19 bases between.